What follows are 28 T cell receptor beta chains derived from one specimen sequenced in a study of blood T cell repertoires in COVID-19. The table came from immunoSEQ multiplex PCR; TCRdb's copy has only in-frame clones and leaves some out. Of 170,000 or so clones in the sample, roughly 87% were seen once. Material for sequencing was PBMCs or T cells enriched from blood (not recorded which). The receptors were sampled from a woman in her forties or fifties who had recovered from COVID-19.

The gene calls are TRBV27 and TRBJ1-1, with a weak D call TRBD1 (5 bases). Trimming pared 5 bases from V and 3 bases from J, leaving 25 bases between. This CDR3 comprises 18 residues. CDR1 and CDR2 (germline): MNHEY, SMNVEV (reference sequence). CDR3: CASSPDNSLWSGDTEAFF. For the CDR3, the DNA is TGTGCCAGCAGTCCGGACAATTCCTTATGGTCGGGGGACACTGAAGCTTTCTTT.

CDR3: CASSPGTGGAWSYEQYF. The CDR3, as DNA: TGTGCCAGCAGCCCCGGGACAGGGGGCGCATGGTCCTACGAGCAGTACTTC. This sequence joins TRBV11-2 and TRBJ2-7; TRBD1 matches 12 bases. Germline CDR1 reads SGHAT; CDR2 reads FQNNGV. The V segment lost 5 bases and the J segment 1 base; nucleotides outside the gene matches: 9. The length of the CDR3 is 17 residues.

The rearrangement uses TRBV6-5 and TRBJ1-5, with a weak D call TRBD1 (5 bases). Between the trimmed V and J ends, which lost 8 bases and 7 bases, there was a span of 18 bases. CDR3 size: 14 residues. From germline, CDR1 is MNHEY and CDR2 SVGAGI. The CDR3, as DNA: TGTGCCAGCGCCGGGGGTCTCGGAGGCCAGCCCCAGCATTTT. Translated: CASAGGLGGQPQHF.

The rearrangement links TRBV24-1 to TRBJ2-1; TRBD1 agrees at 7 bases. Germline loops: CDR1 KGHDR, CDR2 SFDVKD. V lost 5 bases and J lost 4; bases outside the gene matches: 7. CDR3 length equals 15 residues. CDR3 loop: CATSVGQLRYNEQFF. The CDR3 DNA is TGTGCCACCAGTGTGGGACAGCTCAGGTACAATGAGCAGTTCTTC.

The chain employs TRBV5-6 and TRBJ2-5; D call uncertain. CDR3 size: 13 residues. Germline V gene data show CDR1 as SGHDT and CDR2 as YYEEEE. With 10 bases removed from V and 5 bases from J, the gap between germline ends came to 18 bases. CDR3 sequence (DNA): TGTGCCCCGAGGCGGCACCCGGTGGAGACCCAGTACTTC. The encoded protein is CAPRRHPVETQYF.

The chain uses TRBV7-8 and TRBJ2-2, with 10 bases identical to TRBD1. The V gene end was trimmed by 5 bases and the J gene end by 7 bases; junction bases not matched to a gene: 16. This CDR3 is 18 amino acids long. CDR1 and CDR2 from the germline V gene are SGHVS and FQNEAQ. CDR3 coding DNA: TGTGCCAGCAGCCCCCGGGACAGGGGAGCCTACACCATCGGGGAGCTGTTTTTT. Protein sequence: CASSPRDRGAYTIGELFF.

V usage is TRBV30 and J usage is TRBJ2-2; 9 bases align to TRBD1. This CDR3 is built from 16 residues. The V segment lost 3 bases and the J segment 6 bases; nucleotides outside the gene matches: 11. Germline V gene data show CDR1 as GTSNPN and CDR2 as SVGIG (reference sequence). CDR3 sequence: CAWSLLGTGWPGELFF. DNA of the CDR3: TGTGCCTGGAGCCTCTTGGGGACAGGGTGGCCCGGGGAGCTGTTTTTT.

On this clone: Mismatch with germline at one junction end may stem from a read error. The chain employs TRBV7-2 and TRBJ2-1; 8 nucleotides line up with TRBD1. From germline, CDR1 is SGHTA and CDR2 FQGNSA. This CDR3 contains 16 residues. In DNA form, the CDR3 reads TGTGCCAGCAGCTCGCACAGGGGGTCGGGGACTTCGGCCAAGGTCTTC. The encoded protein is CASSSHRGSGTSAKVF.

This clone is a singleton in its sample. V usage is TRBV5-4 and J usage is TRBJ2-7; D is possibly TRBD1 (6 bases). The CDR3 contains 16 residues. Deletions cut 9 bases from V and 1 base from J, with 23 bases between. Germline V gene lookup returns CDR1 SGHNT and CDR2 YYREEE (reference sequence). The CDR3 region is CATRRAGTSTSYEQYF. Here the CDR3 DNA reads TGTGCCACAAGGCGTGCCGGGACATCGACTTCCTACGAGCAGTACTTC.

The chain uses TRBV7-6 and TRBJ2-7; 7 bases are shared with TRBD1. V lost 1 base to trimming and J lost 2 bases; unmatched junction nucleotides: 5. CDR3 length: 15 amino acids. Germline assignment: CDR1 SGHVS and CDR2 FNYEAQ. CDR3 in DNA: TGTGCCAGCAGCTTAGAGGGGGCCGGTACCTACGAGCAGTACTTC. This gives the protein CASSLEGAGTYEQYF.

This chain links TRBV10-2 with TRBJ1-1, with D uncertain. Trimming removed 4 bases at V and 1 base at J, with 10 bases between. CDR3 size: 14 residues. The germline V gene encodes CDR1 WSHSY and CDR2 SAAADI. CDR3 bases: TGCGCCAGCAGTGTAAAGGACTGGAACACTGAAGCTTTCTTT. Translation: CASSVKDWNTEAFF.

The chain combines TRBV5-4 with TRBJ2-3; no clear D gene. The germline V gene has CDR1 SGHNT and CDR2 YYREEE (reference sequence). The CDR3 is 19 amino acids. Between the trimmed V and J ends, which lost 4 bases and 0 bases, there was a span of 24 bases. CDR3 bases: TGTGCCAGCAGCCTGACCAGGCTACGGATTCGAACTAGCACAGATACGCAGTATTTT. This translates into CASSLTRLRIRTSTDTQYF.

In this sample, this clone turned up a few times. V usage is TRBV5-1 and J usage is TRBJ2-7; D perhaps matches TRBD2 (5 bases). Germline CDR1 SGHRS, CDR2 YFSETQ. V was cut by 4 bases and J by 6 bases, with 23 bases left in between. The CDR3 has 16 residues. The CDR3 DNA is TGCGCCAGCAGCCCCGGCCTGATTGTTAGCGAACGCGAGCAGTACTTC. Translated, it gives CASSPGLIVSEREQYF. The complete variable domain, with remaining parts taken from reference TRBV5-1 and TRBJ2-7, reads KAGVTQTPRYLIKTRGQQVTLSCSPISGHRSVSWYQQTPGQGLQFLFEYFSETQRNKGNFPGRFSGRQFSNSRSEMNVSTLELGDSALYLCASSPGLIVSEREQYFGPGTRLTVT.

J is TRBJ2-7 and V is TRBV7-2; 10 bases align to TRBD2. Germline CDR1 SGHTA, CDR2 FQGNSA. The length of the CDR3 is 17 residues. V shed 5 bases and J 5 bases; nucleotides not matched to a gene: 15. The CDR3 DNA sequence: TGTGCCAGCAGCATTCTAGCGGGAGTGGGGTTTAGGGACGAGCAGTACTTC. This gives the protein CASSILAGVGFRDEQYF.

V usage is TRBV9 and J usage is TRBJ2-2, with D hard to call. Germline assignment: CDR1 SGDLS and CDR2 YYNGEE. The V gene lost 5 bases and the J gene lost 0 bases, with 8 bases spanning the gap. The CDR3 spans 14 residues. The CDR3 region is CASSPTANTGELFF. In nucleotides, the CDR3 is TGTGCCAGCAGTCCGACTGCGAACACCGGGGAGCTGTTTTTT.

The count of this clone is one. The chain employs TRBV18 and TRBJ2-3; 11 nucleotides align to TRBD1. From germline, CDR1 is KGHSH and CDR2 LQKENI. V was pared by 2 bases and J by 1 base, with 8 bases of the junction left unmatched. This CDR3 is built from 18 residues. The chain's CDR3 is CASSPTAGQGVGTDTQYF. As DNA, the CDR3 is TGTGCCAGCTCACCAACAGCGGGACAGGGGGTAGGCACAGATACGCAGTATTTT.

The V call is TRBV6-5, the J call TRBJ2-2; TRBD2 matches at 8 bases. The CDR3 contains 13 residues. Losses at the gene ends were 11 bases for V and 7 bases for J; bases not matched to a gene: 9. Germline V gives CDR1 MNHEY, CDR2 SVGAGI. The CDR3 reads CACGRKGGGELFF. In DNA, the CDR3 is TGTGCCTGCGGGAGGAAGGGAGGCGGGGAGCTGTTTTTT.

This clone was detected only a few times. The chain uses TRBV10-2 and TRBJ1-2; 9 bases align to TRBD1. CDR1 WSHSY and CDR2 SAAADI come from the germline V gene. The CDR3 covers 13 residues. V gave up 8 bases and J gave up 5 bases; unmatched junction bases: 6. CDR3 amino acids: CASDQTGGYGYTF. In DNA form, the CDR3 reads TGCGCCAGCGACCAGACAGGGGGATATGGCTACACCTTC.

This clone has more than one count but fewer than ten. The rearrangement links TRBV18 to TRBJ2-7; 9 bases are shared with TRBD2. J lost 7 bases, V lost 3 bases, and 10 bases had no gene match. Looked up from germline, CDR1 is KGHSH and CDR2 is LQKENI. CDR3 length equals 15 residues. CDR3 amino acids: CASSPRIAGEKEQYF. The DNA for the CDR3 is TGTGCCAGCTCACCGAGGATAGCGGGAGAGAAGGAGCAGTACTTC.

The chain recombines TRBV4-3 with TRBJ2-7, with TRBD2 matching 7 bases. Per germline, CDR1 LGHNA and CDR2 YSLEER. The junction had 7 bases not matched to a gene; V was cut back by 2 bases and J by 3 bases. CDR3 length: 15 amino acids. Written as DNA, the CDR3 is TGCGCCAGCAGCCAATTACTAGCGAGGGGCTACGAGCAGTACTTC. Residues: CASSQLLARGYEQYF.

V gene TRBV9 combines with J gene TRBJ2-1; the D gene is possibly TRBD1 (6 bases). Germline CDR1 is SGDLS and CDR2 is YYNGEE. This CDR3 is 16 amino acids long. The V end was cut by 0 bases, the J end by 4 bases, with 14 bases between. The CDR3 sequence: CASSVGYRVNYNEQFF. CDR3 nucleotide sequence: TGTGCCAGCAGCGTAGGATACAGGGTGAATTACAATGAGCAGTTCTTC.

The rearrangement uses TRBV13 and TRBJ1-2; 10 nucleotides match TRBD1. The length of the CDR3 is 14 residues. V lost 5 bases and J lost 2; bases outside the gene matches: 2. Germline V gene data show CDR1 as PRHDT and CDR2 as FYEKMQ (reference sequence). CDR3 region: CASSPGQGNYGYTF. In DNA, the CDR3 is TGTGCCAGCAGCCCGGGACAGGGGAACTATGGCTACACCTTC.

This sequence joins TRBV6-4 and TRBJ2-7; 10 bases agree with TRBD2. This CDR3 is 20 amino acids long. Germline lookup yields CDR1 MRHNA and CDR2 SNTAGT. V was clipped by 2 bases and J by 0 bases; unmatched bases: 16. CDR3 region: CASSDTVQREGPLSSYEQYF. CDR3 nucleotide sequence: TGTGCCAGCAGTGACACGGTTCAGCGGGAGGGCCCCTTAAGCTCCTACGAGCAGTACTTC.

V usage is TRBV5-1 and J usage is TRBJ1-4; 7 nucleotides agree with TRBD1. Losses at the gene ends were 4 bases for V and 5 bases for J; bases not matched to a gene: 8. There are 15 residues in the CDR3. Per germline, CDR1 SGHRS and CDR2 YFSETQ. The CDR3, as DNA: TGCGCCAGCAGCAGAGACAGGGATCTAAATGAAAAACTGTTTTTT. It translates to CASSRDRDLNEKLFF.

This clone was observed a single time. CDR3: CASSYSSNYGYTF. The CDR3 DNA sequence: TGTGCCAGCAGTTACAGTTCCAACTATGGCTACACCTTC. V gene TRBV27 combines with J gene TRBJ1-2, with D hard to call. Germline V gene lookup returns CDR1 MNHEY and CDR2 SMNVEV (reference sequence). V lost 4 bases and J 2 bases, leaving 8 bases between the germline ends. The CDR3 runs to 13 residues.

The rearrangement links TRBV2 to TRBJ2-7, with 13 bases fitting TRBD2. The V gene's germline CDR1 is SNHLY and CDR2 FYNNEI. V gave up 7 bases and J gave up 2 bases; unmatched junction bases: 8. The CDR3 has 16 amino acids. The CDR3 sequence: CASKTSGRRGAYEQYF. The CDR3 bases are TGTGCCAGCAAGACTAGCGGGAGGAGGGGAGCCTACGAGCAGTACTTC.

The chain links TRBV6-5 to TRBJ2-2, with D uncertain. Germline lookup yields CDR1 MNHEY and CDR2 SVGAGI. The CDR3 sequence is 13 residues long. The V gene lost 7 bases and the J gene lost 9 bases, with 15 bases spanning the gap. This CDR3 is CASTHPITRELFF. In DNA, the CDR3 is TGTGCCAGCACCCACCCCATTACAAGGGAGCTGTTTTTT.

The CDR3 bases are TGTGCCATCAGCCGGGACAGTGAAAAACTGTTTTTT. Translated: CAISRDSEKLFF. The chain is built from TRBV10-3 and TRBJ1-4, with TRBD1 identical over 7 bases. Germline V gene sequence: CDR1 ENHRY, CDR2 SYGVKD. Germline trimming cut 6 bases from V and 7 bases from J; bases unmatched to any gene: 2. CDR3 length: 12 amino acids.